This T cell receptor (beta chain) derives from a study of post-analysis software for immune sequencing data (dated by TCRdb to between 2015 and 2017). As for the study more broadly: Disease courses on record covered relapsing-remitting, secondary progressive and progressive-relapsing multiple sclerosis, though some patients had no subtype annotation. A subset of samples was prepared in parallel using single-end sample barcoding, then pooled and co-amplified after Illumina adapter ligation. The patient repertoires were compared against 10 to 12 previously published healthy control repertoires obtained from donors aged about 6 to 26 years.

Results and caveats for the whole study, not just this receptor: When samples were clustered directly using the F measure, samples prepared in the same batch co-clustered strongly, which prompted a batch-effect correction. Significantly higher frequencies in patients than in controls were found for about five TRBV segments, including TRBV5-6, TRBV5-1 and TRBV20-1. Multiple sclerosis patients had significantly lower normalized Chao1 diversity than controls, a result that suggests substantial peripheral T-cell clonal expansion. The control group was slightly older than the multiple sclerosis patient group.

Library method: PCR. Sequencing relied on an Illumina HiSeq 2500. To reduce PCR and sequencing biases, unique molecular identifiers were incorporated into the TCR beta cDNA libraries. Per 1 to 10 million input T cells, roughly 500,000 cDNA molecules were obtained, such that each molecule approximated one T cell. The patient libraries were prepared and sequenced using the same protocol as the earlier healthy control dataset. Within a given batch, samples were prepared together, multiplexed and sequenced on the same HiSeq lane. The authors' pipeline ran thus. MIGEC was used to process the raw barcoded reads, and molecular identifier groups with only a single read were discarded before consensus assembly and CDR3 extraction. Clonotype tables were post-analysed with VDJtools, and diversity was normalized by down-sampling all datasets to the smallest sample size. To correct batch-related cross-sample contamination, repertoire overlap clustering matched CDR3 amino acid sequences but not nucleotide sequences. Using fastp at Q25 and MiXCR, TCRdb reprocessed the public reads and kept productive beta chains. Here each entry gathers all rows of one CDR3 protein and keeps the most common genes and DNA. The V and J calls come from TCRdb's annotation, not from the publication. The sample contains about half a million distinct CDR3 sequences, around 34% of them found a single time. The biggest ten clones account for 4.5% to 7.5% of the sample.

TCR beta repertoires were profiled from peripheral blood of about a dozen young patients with multiple sclerosis to demonstrate the VDJtools post-analysis software. Multiple sclerosis patients were children and adolescents aged roughly 6 to 17 years. Inclusive of the bounding cysteine and phenylalanine, the CDR3 is 15 residues long. CDR3 DNA only is kept here, 45 bases in frame from base 1. The germline V gene (reference sequence) sets CDR1 to SEHNR and CDR2 to FQNEAQ. V lost 5 bases and J lost 1 base, and the count of bases not matched to a germline gene is 4. On this clonotype itself: Its antigen is not yet known. No much larger clone exists at a distance of one base, and base qualities are not known.

The chain employs TRBV7-9 and TRBJ1-4, with 7 middle bases fitting TRBD1. Sequencing was done on a sample of blood. The clonotype comes from a girl under 18 with multiple sclerosis. The nucleotide sequence reads as follows: TGTGCCAGCAGCCACGGGACAGAAACTAATGAAAAACTGTTTTTT. Its protein reads: CASSHGTETNEKLFF. Supplemented by the reference TRBV7-9 and TRBJ1-4 proteins around the CDR3, the complete variable domain is DTGVSQNPRHKITKRGQNVTFRCDPISEHNRLYWYRQTLGQGPEFLTYFQNEAQLEKSRLLSDRFSAERPKGSFSTLEIQRTEQGDSAMYLCASSHGTETNEKLFFGSGTQLSVL.